Below are 23 T cell receptor beta chains sequenced from a single sample in a study of cytomegalovirus exposure and HLA in healthy donors. 13 Jbeta primers and 60 Vbeta primers were used for the PCR. Clones were read by immunoSEQ multiplex PCR, and TCRdb kept only the in-frame ones, dropping some. Of 120,000 to 150,000 clones listed, more than 75% are singletons. Sequenced sample: PBMCs. The receptor set was obtained from a male donor in good health and CMV-seronegative.

The chain joins TRBV5-4 to TRBJ1-2; the match to TRBD1 covers 8 bases. V shed 4 bases and J 8 bases; nucleotides not matched to a gene: 10. Germline V gene lookup returns CDR1 SGHNT and CDR2 YYREEE (reference sequence). CDR3 length: 14 amino acids. DNA for the CDR3: TGTGCCAGCAGCGGAGGACAGGGCGACAAGGGCTACACCTTC. Translating gives CASSGGQGDKGYTF.

V and J are TRBV5-4 and TRBJ1-2; D call uncertain. V was pared by 2 bases and J by 12 bases, with 11 bases between. CDR1 SGHNT and CDR2 YYREEE come from the germline V gene (reference sequence). CDR3 length: 11 residues. The CDR3 bases are TGTGCCAGCAGCTTAAATACAGATAACACCTTC. It yields the protein CASSLNTDNTF.

The chain links TRBV7-8 to TRBJ1-5, with TRBD1 matching over 7 bases. This CDR3 spans 15 amino acids. Unmatched junction bases numbered 4, after V lost 1 base and J lost 4 bases. CDR1 is SGHVS and CDR2 is FQNEAQ in the germline V gene. The chain's CDR3 is CASSLEGTANQPQHF. The CDR3 nucleotides are TGTGCCAGCAGCTTAGAAGGGACAGCAAATCAGCCCCAGCATTTT.

The CDR3 DNA follows: TGTGCCTGCGCCCCCCGGTTTCTAACACCCCTCCACTTT. Amino acids: CACAPRFLTPLHF. The V call is TRBV30, the J call TRBJ1-6; D is unresolved. Trimming left V 6 bases short and J 11 bases short, with 17 bases between. The CDR3 sequence is 13 residues long. In germline, CDR1 is GTSNPN, CDR2 SVGIG (reference sequence).

The chain carries TRBV13 and TRBJ1-4, with unresolved D. The CDR3 runs 19 residues. The germline CDR1 and CDR2 sequences are PRHDT and FYEKMQ (reference sequence). V lost 2 bases, J lost 4 bases, and 23 bases lay in between. CDR3 in amino acids: CASSLIKEANHHGNEKLFF. The CDR3 nucleotides read TGTGCCAGCAGCTTAATCAAGGAGGCGAACCATCACGGTAATGAAAAACTGTTTTTT. Combining the CDR3 with reference TRBV13 and TRBJ1-4 gives the whole variable domain AAGVIQSPRHLIKEKRETATLKCYPIPRHDTVYWYQQGPGQDPQFLISFYEKMQSDKGSIPDRFSAQQFSDYHSELNMSSLELGDSALYFCASSLIKEANHHGNEKLFFGSGTQLSVL.

This clone was found a few times. The rearrangement joins TRBV28 to TRBJ2-1, with a possible D match to TRBD1 (6 bases). The germline CDR1 and CDR2 sequences are MDHEN and SYDVKM. V shed 10 bases and J shed 5 bases, with 12 bases lying between them. This CDR3 is built from 12 residues. For the CDR3, the DNA is TGTGCCATTTTGGGGGCGAACAATGAGCAGTTCTTC. This sequence encodes CAILGANNEQFF.

In DNA form, the CDR3 reads TGCGCCAGCAGTCAATCATGGCAGGGGGATGAAAAACTGTTTTTT. It codes for CASSQSWQGDEKLFF. The chain joins TRBV23-1 to TRBJ1-4, with 7 bases that match TRBD1. TRBV23-1 counts as an open reading frame of uncertain function. This CDR3 region has 15 residues. V lost 0 bases, J lost 6 bases, and 4 bases stayed unmatched.

In its sample, this clone was seen a few times. The V gene is TRBV4-1, the J gene TRBJ2-7; D is perhaps TRBD1 (5 bases). The CDR3 consists of 14 residues. Germline CDR1 MGHRA, CDR2 YSYEKL. Trimming took off 2 bases at V and 6 bases at J, with 14 bases between the two ends. CDR3 DNA sequence: TGCGCCAGCAGCCAATCAGCAGGGTCGGGCGAGCAGTACTTC. It specifies CASSQSAGSGEQYF.

The rearrangement uses TRBV7-2 and TRBJ1-1; 7 positions agree with TRBD1. The CDR3 length is 15 residues. V was pared by 6 bases and J by 3 bases, with 10 bases of the junction left unmatched. CDR1 and CDR2 (germline): SGHTA, FQGNSA. The CDR3 is CASRHTQGIYTEAFF. The CDR3 DNA reads as TGTGCCAGCAGACACACACAGGGGATATACACTGAAGCTTTCTTT.

The chain uses TRBV5-4 and TRBJ1-4; a possible D gene is TRBD1 (6 bases). CDR1 and CDR2 from the germline V gene are SGHNT and YYREEE (reference sequence). V gave up 1 base and J gave up 7 bases, with 11 bases separating them. This CDR3 region has 14 residues. CDR3 sequence reads: CASSLTGPGEKLFF. The CDR3 coding sequence is TGTGCCAGCAGCTTGACAGGGCCGGGTGAAAAACTGTTTTTT. Full variable domain (rest looked up from reference TRBV5-4 and TRBJ1-4): ETGVTQSPTHLIKTRGQQVTLRCSSQSGHNTVSWYQQALGQGPQFIFQYYREEENGRGNFPPRFSGLQFPNYSSELNVNALELDDSALYLCASSLTGPGEKLFFGSGTQLSVL.

The chain employs TRBV6-5 and TRBJ1-1, with 7 bases aligning to TRBD1. In germline, CDR1 is MNHEY, CDR2 SVGAGI. This CDR3 is 14 amino acids long. The J segment lost 4 bases and the V segment lost 5 bases, leaving 7 bases of the junction unmatched. In nucleotides, the CDR3 is TGTGCCAGCAGTGCTAACAGGGGTTCCACTGAAGCTTTCTTT. Translated, it gives CASSANRGSTEAFF.

The rearrangement joins TRBV28 to TRBJ1-6, with D tentatively TRBD1 (5 bases). The CDR3 spans 15 residues. From germline, CDR1 is MDHEN and CDR2 SYDVKM. Trimming took off 5 bases at V and 9 bases at J, with 17 bases between the two ends. CDR3 amino acids: CASSRPGEGSSPLHF. CDR3 DNA sequence: TGTGCCAGCAGTCGTCCGGGGGAAGGTAGTTCACCCCTCCACTTT.

The chain combines TRBV28 with TRBJ1-3; D gene uncertain. V was trimmed by 2 bases and J by 0 bases, leaving 8 bases between them. The CDR3 consists of 15 residues. CDR1 MDHEN and CDR2 SYDVKM come from the germline V gene. The CDR3, as DNA: TGTGCCAGCAGTTTAAGCAGGTCCTCTGGAAACACCATATATTTT. It codes for CASSLSRSSGNTIYF.

This chain links TRBV28 with TRBJ2-2; TRBD2 matches 9 bases. CDR3 length: 17 amino acids. V was pared by 7 bases and J by 3 bases, with 12 bases of the junction left unmatched. Germline loops: CDR1 MDHEN, CDR2 SYDVKM. DNA of the CDR3: TGTGCCAGCACGGCCCGGAAGCGGGGGGCGCACACCGGGGAGCTGTTTTTT. This sequence encodes CASTARKRGAHTGELFF.

The chain links TRBV5-1 to TRBJ2-1; maybe TRBD1 (6 bases). V was cut by 1 base and J by 6 bases, with 14 bases left in between. Germline V CDR1 and CDR2: SGHRS, YFSETQ. The CDR3 spans 15 residues. The CDR3 sequence: CASSLRDILSNEQFF. The CDR3 DNA reads TGCGCCAGCAGCTTGCGGGACATCTTAAGCAATGAGCAGTTCTTC.

The rearrangement joins TRBV5-6 to TRBJ2-5; tentative D call: TRBD2 (7 bases). V was shortened by 0 bases and J by 5 bases, with 17 bases between the two germline ends. The CDR3 length is 16 residues. Germline lookup yields CDR1 SGHDT and CDR2 YYEEEE. This CDR3 reads CASSLGRGAGWETQYF. CDR3 nucleotide sequence: TGTGCCAGCAGCTTGGGTCGGGGGGCGGGATGGGAGACCCAGTACTTC.

The chain uses TRBV30 and TRBJ2-7; tentatively, D is TRBD1 (5 bases). CDR3 length: 11 amino acids. V was pared by 0 bases and J by 7 bases, with 7 bases between. CDR1 is GTSNPN, CDR2 SVGIG, per germline (reference sequence). DNA of the CDR3: TGTGCCTGGAGTGTAGCAGGGGAGCAGTACTTC. Protein sequence: CAWSVAGEQYF.

This clone was detected only a few times. The same CDR3 also results from other DNA sequences found in this sample. The chain uses TRBV7-3 and TRBJ1-1; D is ambiguous. V dropped 5 bases and J dropped 2 bases, with 12 bases sitting between them. The CDR3 sequence is 14 residues long. From germline, CDR1 is SGHTA and CDR2 FQGTGA. Here the CDR3 reads CASSPGGSNTEAFF. CDR3 sequence (DNA): TGTGCCAGCAGCCCCGGAGGGTCAAACACTGAAGCTTTCTTT.

The chain uses TRBV30 and TRBJ1-1; D is ambiguous. CDR1 is GTSNPN and CDR2 is SVGIG in the germline V gene (reference sequence). CDR3 length equals 13 residues. V was pared by 5 bases and J by 4 bases, with 14 bases between. The CDR3 DNA reads as TGTGCCTGGGGACTCCGGGCGGGCACTGAAGCTTTCTTT. Amino acid sequence: CAWGLRAGTEAFF.

The chain joins TRBV10-3 to TRBJ1-2; D gene uncertain. V lost 0 bases, J lost 4 bases, and 9 bases lay in between. Germline lookup yields CDR1 ENHRY and CDR2 SYGVKD. The CDR3 has 14 amino acids. CDR3 region: CAISESISSYGYTF. CDR3 nucleotides: TGTGCCATCAGTGAGTCGATTTCCAGCTATGGCTACACCTTC.

This chain links TRBV5-4 with TRBJ1-1; perhaps TRBD1 as D (6 bases). The germline V gene encodes CDR1 SGHNT and CDR2 YYREEE (reference sequence). Trimming removed 1 base from V and 5 bases from J, with 6 bases in between. This CDR3 has 12 residues. The CDR3 is CASSLQGTEAFF. The CDR3 region has the DNA TGTGCCAGCAGCTTGCAGGGGACTGAAGCTTTCTTT. Based on the CDR3 plus reference TRBV5-4 and TRBJ1-1, the full variable domain is ETGVTQSPTHLIKTRGQQVTLRCSSQSGHNTVSWYQQALGQGPQFIFQYYREEENGRGNFPPRFSGLQFPNYSSELNVNALELDDSALYLCASSLQGTEAFFGQGTRLTVV.

The genes are TRBV7-9 and TRBJ2-2; D is possibly TRBD1 (7 bases). V was pared by 0 bases and J by 3 bases, with 11 bases between. The CDR3 runs to 16 residues. Germline CDR1 reads SEHNR; CDR2 reads FQNEAQ (reference sequence). DNA for the CDR3: TGTGCCAGCAGCTTAGCACAGGGGACTTACACCGGGGAGCTGTTTTTT. It specifies CASSLAQGTYTGELFF.

The chain recombines TRBV7-9 with TRBJ2-7, with D maybe TRBD1 (5 bases). V shed 1 base and J shed 7 bases, with 11 bases lying between them. The germline gives CDR1 SEHNR, CDR2 FQNEAQ (reference sequence). This CDR3 is built from 13 residues. CDR3 amino acids: CASSLDGALEQYF. As DNA, the CDR3 is TGTGCCAGCAGCTTAGATGGGGCGCTGGAGCAGTACTTC.